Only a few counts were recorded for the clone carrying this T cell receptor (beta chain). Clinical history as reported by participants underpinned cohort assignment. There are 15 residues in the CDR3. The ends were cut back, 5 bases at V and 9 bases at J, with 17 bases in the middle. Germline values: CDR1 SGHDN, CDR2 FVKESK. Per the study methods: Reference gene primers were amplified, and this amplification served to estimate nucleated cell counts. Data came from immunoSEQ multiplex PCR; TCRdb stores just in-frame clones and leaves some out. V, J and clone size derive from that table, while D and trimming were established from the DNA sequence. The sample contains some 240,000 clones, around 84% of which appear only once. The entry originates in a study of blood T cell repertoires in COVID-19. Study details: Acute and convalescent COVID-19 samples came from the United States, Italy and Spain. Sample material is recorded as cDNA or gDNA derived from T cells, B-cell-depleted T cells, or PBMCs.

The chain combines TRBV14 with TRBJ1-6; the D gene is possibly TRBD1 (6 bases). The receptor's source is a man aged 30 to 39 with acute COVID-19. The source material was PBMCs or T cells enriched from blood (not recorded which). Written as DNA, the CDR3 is TGTGCCAGCAGCGGTTATCAGGGGAACAGTTCACCCCTCCACTTT. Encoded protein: CASSGYQGNSSPLHF.